Following are 22 T cell receptor beta chains from one sample sequenced in a study of shared clonotypes between healthy human individuals. Using immunoSEQ multiplex PCR, the repertoire was profiled, and TCRdb retains in-frame clones only, with some absent. Of millions of clones listed, over 85% are singletons. The source material was naive CD4+ T cells sorted from blood. The subset denotes: CD45RA+ positively selected. The receptors were sampled from a man aged 18 to 29 in good health.

The chain couples TRBV27 to TRBJ1-1; D is uncertain. V lost 2 bases, J lost 2 bases, and 18 bases lay in between. The CDR3 length is 17 residues. CDR1 and CDR2 from the germline V gene are MNHEY and SMNVEV (reference sequence). This CDR3 reads CASSLRPSIRGNTEAFF. The CDR3 coding sequence is TGTGCCAGCAGTTTACGTCCCAGTATCCGGGGAAACACTGAAGCTTTCTTT.

The J gene is TRBJ2-1, the V gene TRBV30; 7 nucleotides match TRBD2. The germline V gene has CDR1 GTSNPN and CDR2 SVGIG (reference sequence). There are 15 residues in the CDR3. Trimming took 1 base from V and 6 from J; bases not matched to a gene: 9. This CDR3 reads CAWSGTREVRNEQFF. The CDR3 DNA reads as TGTGCCTGGAGTGGGACTAGAGAAGTCCGCAATGAGCAGTTCTTC.

The gene calls are TRBV28 and TRBJ2-1; 8 bases match TRBD1. V dropped 6 bases and J dropped 3; count of bases not matched to a gene: 4. From germline, CDR1 is MDHEN and CDR2 SYDVKM. This CDR3 is built from 14 residues. CDR3 coding DNA: TGTGCCAGCAGCTCGGGACAGGACTACAATGAGCAGTTCTTC. It codes for CASSSGQDYNEQFF.

V is TRBV18 and J is TRBJ2-6; no clear D gene. CDR3 size: 19 residues. The germline V and J ends were trimmed by 3 bases and 0 bases, with 18 bases remaining between them. Germline loops: CDR1 KGHSH, CDR2 LQKENI. The CDR3 spells CASSPLDLNPNSGANVLTF. The CDR3 DNA reads TGTGCCAGCTCACCCCTGGACCTAAACCCAAACTCTGGGGCCAACGTCCTGACTTTC.

The V and J genes are TRBV11-2 and TRBJ1-2; 7 nucleotides agree with TRBD1. The V and J ends lost 7 bases and 10 bases, in that order; junction bases with no gene match: 27. This CDR3 comprises 18 residues. The germline gives CDR1 SGHAT, CDR2 FQNNGV. This CDR3 is CASIPKTRFGTDLLNYTF. In DNA, the CDR3 is TGTGCCAGCATCCCTAAAACCCGATTCGGGACAGACTTGCTTAACTACACCTTC.

The chain uses TRBV5-1 and TRBJ2-5; a weak D match, TRBD2 (6 bases). V was cut by 5 bases and J by 2 bases, with 13 bases left in between. Germline values: CDR1 SGHRS, CDR2 YFSETQ. This CDR3 spans 14 amino acids. CDR3 in DNA: TGCGCCAGCAGTTCCGGGACTCAGCAAGAGACCCAGTACTTC. The encoded protein is CASSSGTQQETQYF.

The chain links TRBV10-2 to TRBJ2-1; D may be TRBD2 (7 bases). Germline V gene lookup returns CDR1 WSHSY and CDR2 SAAADI. The CDR3 runs 14 residues. V lost 1 base to trimming and J lost 9 bases, with 13 bases between them. CDR3 in DNA: TGCGCCAGCAGTGAGTTTACGGGGGGCATTGAGCAGTTCTTC. Residues: CASSEFTGGIEQFF.

J is TRBJ1-5 and V is TRBV7-2; D unresolved. The V end lost 6 bases, the J end lost 6 bases, and 12 bases lay between the germline ends. From germline, CDR1 is SGHTA and CDR2 FQGNSA. The CDR3 is 13 amino acids. CDR3 sequence (DNA): TGTGCCAGCAGTTCAAGGTATGGTCAGCCCCAGCATTTT. Its translation: CASSSRYGQPQHF.

To note about this clone: The same CDR3 is also encoded by other DNA sequences in this sample. The chain couples TRBV27 to TRBJ1-3, with D maybe TRBD1 (5 bases). The CDR3 extends over 14 amino acids. Trimming took 2 bases from V and 2 from J, leaving 7 bases between them. The germline V gene encodes CDR1 MNHEY and CDR2 SMNVEV (reference sequence). In DNA, the CDR3 is TGTGCCAGCAGTTTAGGAGGGGCTGGAAACACCATATATTTT. This gives the protein CASSLGGAGNTIYF.

The gene calls are TRBV11-2 and TRBJ2-5; D unclear. CDR3 length equals 14 residues. V shed 5 bases and J shed 4 bases, with 14 bases lying between them. Germline lookup yields CDR1 SGHAT and CDR2 FQNNGV. CDR3 sequence: CASSIWPGPETQYF. For the CDR3, the DNA is TGTGCCAGCAGCATCTGGCCCGGACCAGAGACCCAGTACTTC.

The J gene is TRBJ2-3, the V gene TRBV29-1; a possible D gene is TRBD2 (5 bases). The CDR3 is made up of 14 amino acids. The V gene lost 7 bases and the J gene lost 0 bases, with 14 bases spanning the gap. Looked up from germline, CDR1 is SQVTM and CDR2 is ANQGSEA. The CDR3 coding sequence is TGCAGCGGGTATGAGGGATTTAGCACAGATACGCAGTATTTT. This codes for CSGYEGFSTDTQYF.

This clone was observed a single time. The chain joins TRBV7-2 to TRBJ1-4; D is ambiguous. This CDR3 contains 15 residues. Germline V gene data show CDR1 as SGHTA and CDR2 as FQGNSA. The germline V and J ends were trimmed by 3 bases and 7 bases, with 15 bases remaining between them. Here the CDR3 DNA reads TGTGCCAGCAGCTTGTATCGTACGGCGGGTGAAAAACTGTTTTTT. Amino acids: CASSLYRTAGEKLFF.

The rearrangement uses TRBV7-6 and TRBJ2-3, with 12 bases matching TRBD2. Trimming cost V 5 bases and J 6 bases; bases outside gene matches: 6. The CDR3 extends over 15 amino acids. CDR1 and CDR2 (germline): SGHVS, FNYEAQ. CDR3 sequence (DNA): TGTGCCAGCAGCCCTAGCGGGGGGGCCCCCGATACGCAGTATTTT. It yields the protein CASSPSGGAPDTQYF.

This chain uses TRBV7-2 with TRBJ1-5, with no clear D. CDR3 length: 14 amino acids. Germline assignment: CDR1 SGHTA and CDR2 FQGNSA. V lost 5 bases to trimming and J lost 4 bases, with 12 bases between them. The CDR3 nucleotides are TGTGCCAGCAGCCTGGACGGGATTAATCAGCCCCAGCATTTT. Its protein is CASSLDGINQPQHF. The full variable domain, rest sourced from reference TRBV7-2 and TRBJ1-5, is GAGVSQSPSNKVTEKGKDVELRCDPISGHTALYWYRQSLGQGLEFLIYFQGNSAPDKSGLPSDRFSAERTGGSVSTLTIQRTQQEDSAVYLCASSLDGINQPQHFGDGTRLSIL.

As concerns this clone: In the same sample, other DNA sequences code for this CDR3. V is TRBV5-1 and J is TRBJ1-4; D unresolved. The CDR3 covers 15 residues. Germline assignment: CDR1 SGHRS and CDR2 YFSETQ. Between the trimmed V and J ends, which lost 4 bases and 0 bases, there was a span of 10 bases. The CDR3 DNA follows: TGCGCCAGCAGCCAGGACGGTGCAACTAATGAAAAACTGTTTTTT. Amino acid sequence: CASSQDGATNEKLFF.

The chain combines TRBV9 with TRBJ1-3; D not resolved. This CDR3 has 13 amino acids. The V gene's germline CDR1 is SGDLS and CDR2 YYNGEE. V was clipped by 5 bases and J by 0 bases, with 6 bases between them. CDR3: CASRGVSGNTIYF. DNA of the CDR3: TGTGCCAGCAGGGGAGTCTCTGGAAACACCATATATTTT.

This rearrangement joins TRBV5-1 to TRBJ1-1; TRBD1 matches at 8 bases. CDR3 length: 12 amino acids. In germline, CDR1 is SGHRS, CDR2 YFSETQ. V shed 4 bases, J shed 12 bases, and the junction held 8 bases outside the gene matches. This CDR3 is CASSIGQGRTFF. The CDR3 nucleotides are TGCGCCAGCAGCATCGGACAGGGTCGGACTTTCTTT.

This clone was seen once. In DNA form, the CDR3 reads TGTGCCAGCAGCCGCGGGACGAGGAGCGGGGGGGCCGGCCAGTACTTC. Protein product: CASSRGTRSGGAGQYF. The rearrangement links TRBV7-2 to TRBJ2-7; TRBD2 matches at 10 bases. CDR1 and CDR2 from the germline V gene are SGHTA and FQGNSA. The CDR3 is made up of 16 amino acids. Trimming cost V 5 bases and J 10 bases; bases outside gene matches: 17.

This rearrangement joins TRBV6-6 to TRBJ1-2, with 11 bases lining up with TRBD1. Germline CDR1 and CDR2: MNHNY and SVGAGI (reference sequence). CDR3 size: 16 residues. V shed 6 bases and J 5 bases; nucleotides not matched to a gene: 11. The CDR3 bases are TGTGCCAGCAGAGCCCCCGGGACAGGGGGGGAGTATGGCTACACCTTC. Protein product: CASRAPGTGGEYGYTF.

The gene calls are TRBV7-3 and TRBJ2-2; no reliable D call. V lost 4 bases and J 6 bases, leaving 9 bases between the germline ends. Germline CDR1 reads SGHTA; CDR2 reads FQGTGA. The CDR3 loop spans 13 amino acids. CDR3 in amino acids: CASSSVGAGELFF. CDR3 nucleotides: TGTGCCAGCAGCTCCGTTGGGGCCGGGGAGCTGTTTTTT.

This chain connects TRBV30 to TRBJ2-2; D is unclear. The CDR3 is 14 amino acids. Germline V gene lookup returns CDR1 GTSNPN and CDR2 SVGIG (reference sequence). The V end was cut by 0 bases, the J end by 6 bases, with 11 bases between. The CDR3 DNA follows: TGTGCCTGGAGTGTAGGCTGGATCGCCGGGGAGCTGTTTTTT. It encodes CAWSVGWIAGELFF.

This clone was picked up a small number of times. V usage is TRBV18 and J usage is TRBJ1-1; 7 nucleotides agree with TRBD1. Per the germline V gene, CDR1 is KGHSH and CDR2 is LQKENI. J lost 1 base, V lost 4 bases, and 6 bases had no gene match. This CDR3 region has 15 residues. In nucleotides, the CDR3 is TGTGCCAGCTCACGGGAACAGGGGCAGAACACTGAAGCTTTCTTT. It encodes CASSREQGQNTEAFF.